Presented here are 21 T cell receptor beta chains from one specimen sequenced in a study of blood T cell repertoires in COVID-19. Using immunoSEQ multiplex PCR, the repertoire was profiled, and TCRdb retains in-frame clones only, with some absent. Of about 14,000 clones in the sample, 83% were seen once. Sequenced input: peripheral blood. The source of these receptors is a woman in her sixties with acute or convalescent COVID-19.

The V and J genes are TRBV18 and TRBJ2-1; D call uncertain. Germline V CDR1 and CDR2: KGHSH, LQKENI. The CDR3 sequence is 13 residues long. V lost 6 bases and J lost 0, with 6 bases in between. The DNA for the CDR3 is TGTGCCAGCTCCATGAGCTCCTACAATGAGCAGTTCTTC. Encoded protein: CASSMSSYNEQFF.

The chain employs TRBV28 and TRBJ2-7; D remains unclear. CDR1 is MDHEN and CDR2 is SYDVKM in the germline V gene. V lost 5 bases to trimming and J lost 3 bases, with 8 bases between them. This CDR3 is built from 12 residues. The DNA for the CDR3 is TGTGCCAGCAGTCCTTATAACTACGAGCAGTACTTC. Protein sequence: CASSPYNYEQYF.

This clone has a handful of counts. The chain joins TRBV6-5 to TRBJ1-3; D is unclear. Germline V gives CDR1 MNHEY, CDR2 SVGAGI. The ends were cut back, 8 bases at V and 0 bases at J, with 11 bases in the middle. The CDR3 has 14 amino acids. In nucleotides, the CDR3 is TGTGCCAGCTTCGGACTGTACTCTGGAAACACCATATATTTT. Amino acid sequence: CASFGLYSGNTIYF.

This chain joins TRBV11-2 and TRBJ2-5, with TRBD1 matching over 9 bases. Germline V gene sequence: CDR1 SGHAT, CDR2 FQNNGV. Trimming cost V 0 bases and J 6 bases; bases outside gene matches: 11. This CDR3 has 17 amino acids. As DNA, the CDR3 is TGTGCCAGCAGCTTAGACCCCGGGGACAGGGCAGGGAAGACCCAGTACTTC. This translates into CASSLDPGDRAGKTQYF. The full variable domain, completed using reference TRBV11-2 and TRBJ2-5, is EAGVAQSPRYKIIEKRQSVAFWCNPISGHATLYWYQQILGQGPKLLIQFQNNGVVDDSQLPKDRFSAERLKGVDSTLKIQPAKLEDSAVYLCASSLDPGDRAGKTQYFGPGTRLLVL.

Here the CDR3 DNA reads TGTGCCAGCAGCCGGACAGGGGGAACCCATGAGCAGTTCTTC. It specifies CASSRTGGTHEQFF. This chain joins TRBV6-2 or TRBV6-3 and TRBJ2-1; TRBD1 aligns across 10 bases. Germline V gene lookup returns CDR1 MNHEY and CDR2 SVGEGT. CDR3 length: 14 residues. J lost 8 bases, V lost 6 bases, and 7 bases had no gene match.

V is TRBV10-3 and J is TRBJ1-1; tentatively, D is TRBD1 (6 bases). Trimming took off 3 bases at V and 1 base at J, with 12 bases between the two ends. The CDR3 contains 15 residues. Germline V gene sequence: CDR1 ENHRY, CDR2 SYGVKD. The CDR3 nucleotides read TGTGCCATCAGTGATCCGAAAGGGGGGAACACTGAAGCTTTCTTT. Its protein is CAISDPKGGNTEAFF.

This chain joins TRBV9 and TRBJ2-7, with a weak D call TRBD1 (6 bases). V was pared by 4 bases and J by 4 bases, with 15 bases between. This CDR3 region has 14 residues. CDR1 is SGDLS and CDR2 is YYNGEE in the germline V gene. The CDR3 is CASSPQGLWYEQYF. Written as DNA, the CDR3 is TGTGCCAGCAGCCCCCAGGGGCTGTGGTACGAGCAGTACTTC.

The count of this clone is one. The V call is TRBV18, the J call TRBJ2-3; no reliable D call. The V gene lost 1 base and the J gene lost 1 base, with 6 bases spanning the gap. Germline CDR1 reads KGHSH; CDR2 reads LQKENI. The CDR3 totals 14 residues. The chain's CDR3 is CASSPLQGTDTQYF. The CDR3 DNA is TGTGCCAGCTCACCACTGCAGGGCACAGATACGCAGTATTTT.

The chain is built from TRBV14 and TRBJ1-3; D is unresolved. V lost 2 bases and J lost 0, with 14 bases in between. The CDR3 length is 17 residues. Germline loops: CDR1 SGHDN, CDR2 FVKESK. CDR3 sequence reads: CASSQSWWRFSGNTIYF. Here the CDR3 DNA reads TGTGCCAGCAGCCAATCGTGGTGGAGGTTCTCTGGAAACACCATATATTTT.

The DNA for the CDR3 is TGCGCCAGCAGCTTGATACCCCCTAGCAACCAAGAGACCCAGTACTTC. Translating it yields CASSLIPPSNQETQYF. The J gene is TRBJ2-5, the V gene TRBV5-1; D possibly corresponds to TRBD2 (5 bases). This CDR3 region has 16 residues. The ends were cut back, 1 base at V and 0 bases at J, with 13 bases in the middle. Germline-derived CDR1 and CDR2 are SGHRS and YFSETQ.

In DNA form, the CDR3 reads TGCGCCAGCAGCTGGTCGGGGGAAAAACTGTTTTTT. Its protein product is CASSWSGEKLFF. The rearrangement uses TRBV4-3 and TRBJ1-4, with unresolved D. V gave up 5 bases and J gave up 8 bases, with 9 bases separating them. Germline assignment: CDR1 LGHNA and CDR2 YSLEER. CDR3 length equals 12 residues.

The rearrangement uses TRBV7-3 and TRBJ2-2; TRBD1 matches 8 bases. Trimming took 5 bases from V and 5 from J; bases not matched to a gene: 1. CDR1 is SGHTA, CDR2 FQGTGA, per germline. The CDR3 is 13 residues long. The CDR3 nucleotides are TGTGCCAGCAGCCGACAGGGGACCGGGGAGCTGTTTTTT. Translated, it gives CASSRQGTGELFF.

The chain links TRBV24-1 to TRBJ1-5; maybe TRBD1 (6 bases). V gave up 1 base and J gave up 9 bases, with 9 bases separating them. Germline V gene sequence: CDR1 KGHDR, CDR2 SFDVKD. The CDR3 contains 13 residues. CDR3 DNA sequence: TGTGCCACCAGTGATTTTTTACAGGGGCCCCAGCATTTT. This encodes CATSDFLQGPQHF.

The genes are TRBV11-2 and TRBJ2-2; D might be TRBD1 (6 bases). This CDR3 is built from 16 residues. The germline gives CDR1 SGHAT, CDR2 FQNNGV. V shed 5 bases and J shed 4 bases, with 17 bases lying between them. CDR3 nucleotide sequence: TGTGCCAGCAGCCAAATCATCTCAGGGGTCACCGGGGAGCTGTTTTTT. Protein sequence: CASSQIISGVTGELFF.

This clone was seen only a few times. This chain links TRBV5-5 with TRBJ1-2, with D maybe TRBD1 (6 bases). V was shortened by 1 base and J by 4 bases, with 17 bases between the two germline ends. This CDR3 is built from 16 residues. The germline gives CDR1 SGHKS, CDR2 YYEKEE (reference sequence). In DNA form, the CDR3 reads TGTGCCAGCAGCTTGTTGGCAGGGGATGGTGGCTATGGCTACACCTTC. Protein: CASSLLAGDGGYGYTF.

The chain couples TRBV7-2 to TRBJ1-3; 8 positions agree with TRBD1. The CDR3 runs 16 residues. Germline loops: CDR1 SGHTA, CDR2 FQGNSA. Trimming removed 4 bases from V and 4 bases from J; junction bases left unmatched: 9. The CDR3 protein is CASSSSGQGMGNTIYF. Written as DNA, the CDR3 is TGTGCCAGCAGCTCCTCCGGACAGGGCATGGGAAACACCATATATTTT.

This clone was picked up a small number of times. The chain carries TRBV9 and TRBJ1-4; 7 bases align to TRBD1. Germline V lookup: CDR1 SGDLS, CDR2 YYNGEE. The ends lost 0 bases at V and 5 bases at J; junction bases unmatched: 7. This CDR3 is 16 amino acids long. The CDR3 DNA follows: TGTGCCAGCAGCGTAGGGCCCCAGGGGGGCAATGAAAAACTGTTTTTT. This sequence encodes CASSVGPQGGNEKLFF.

The chain is built from TRBV4-3 and TRBJ2-1, with a weak D call TRBD1 (5 bases). The V gene's germline CDR1 is LGHNA and CDR2 YSLEER. This CDR3 contains 13 residues. The V end was cut by 4 bases, the J end by 5 bases, with 9 bases between. The CDR3 coding sequence is TGCGCCAGCAGCCCTTGGGGCGACAATGAGCAGTTCTTC. Its translation is CASSPWGDNEQFF.

The chain employs TRBV7-9 and TRBJ2-5; 9 nucleotides line up with TRBD1. This CDR3 region has 16 residues. Germline CDR1 and CDR2: SEHNR and FQNEAQ (reference sequence). After removal of 6 bases from V and 5 bases from J, the junction contained 13 bases not matched to a gene. CDR3 sequence (DNA): TGTGCCAGCAGTACGGACAGGGGAGAAGGTTTCGAGACCCAGTACTTC. As protein: CASSTDRGEGFETQYF.

In its sample, this clone was seen once. This sequence joins TRBV25-1 and TRBJ2-1; D possibly corresponds to TRBD2 (6 bases). Germline lookup yields CDR1 MGHDK and CDR2 SYGVNS. The CDR3 has 12 residues. Trimming shortened V by 1 base and J by 10 bases, and 8 bases separated the two germline ends. CDR3 in amino acids: CASSEWGGEQFF. In DNA, the CDR3 is TGTGCCAGCAGTGAATGGGGAGGAGAGCAGTTCTTC. Together with reference TRBV25-1 and TRBJ2-1, the CDR3 gives the full variable domain: EADIYQTPRYLVIGTGKKITLECSQTMGHDKMYWYQQDPGMELHLIHYSYGVNSTEKGDLSSESTVSRIRTEHFPLTLESARPSHTSQYLCASSEWGGEQFFGPGTRLTVL.

V gene TRBV29-1 combines with J gene TRBJ2-5, with D unclear. The CDR3 extends over 13 amino acids. Germline V gene sequence: CDR1 SQVTM, CDR2 ANQGSEA. Trimming pared 1 base from V and 5 bases from J, leaving 11 bases between. CDR3 region: CSVEVASGETQYF. The CDR3 coding sequence is TGCAGCGTTGAAGTAGCCTCCGGGGAGACCCAGTACTTC.